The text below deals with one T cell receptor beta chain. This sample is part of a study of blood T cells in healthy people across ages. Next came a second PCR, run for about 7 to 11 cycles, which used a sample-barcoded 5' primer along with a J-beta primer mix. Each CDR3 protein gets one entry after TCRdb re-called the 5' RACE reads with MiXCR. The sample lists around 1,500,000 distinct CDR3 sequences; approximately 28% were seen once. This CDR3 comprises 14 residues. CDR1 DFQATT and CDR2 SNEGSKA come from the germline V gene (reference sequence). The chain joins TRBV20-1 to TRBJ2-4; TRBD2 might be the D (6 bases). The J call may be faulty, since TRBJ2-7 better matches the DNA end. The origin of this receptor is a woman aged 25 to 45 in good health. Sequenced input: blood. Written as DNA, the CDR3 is TGCAGTGCTAGAGATAGACTAGTAACCTACGAGCAGTACTTC. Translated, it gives CSARDRLVTYEQYF.